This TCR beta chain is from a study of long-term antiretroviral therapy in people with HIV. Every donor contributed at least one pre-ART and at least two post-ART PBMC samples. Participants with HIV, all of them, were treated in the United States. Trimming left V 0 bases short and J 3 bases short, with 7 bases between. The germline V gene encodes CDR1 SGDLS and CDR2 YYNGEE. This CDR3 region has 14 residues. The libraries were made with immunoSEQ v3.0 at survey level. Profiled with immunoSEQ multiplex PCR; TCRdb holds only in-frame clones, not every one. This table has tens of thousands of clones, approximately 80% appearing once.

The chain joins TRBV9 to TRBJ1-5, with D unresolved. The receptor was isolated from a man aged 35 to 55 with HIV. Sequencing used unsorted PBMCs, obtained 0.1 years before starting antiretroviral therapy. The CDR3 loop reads CASSVGADNQPQHF. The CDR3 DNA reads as TGTGCCAGCAGCGTAGGGGCAGACAATCAGCCCCAGCATTTT.